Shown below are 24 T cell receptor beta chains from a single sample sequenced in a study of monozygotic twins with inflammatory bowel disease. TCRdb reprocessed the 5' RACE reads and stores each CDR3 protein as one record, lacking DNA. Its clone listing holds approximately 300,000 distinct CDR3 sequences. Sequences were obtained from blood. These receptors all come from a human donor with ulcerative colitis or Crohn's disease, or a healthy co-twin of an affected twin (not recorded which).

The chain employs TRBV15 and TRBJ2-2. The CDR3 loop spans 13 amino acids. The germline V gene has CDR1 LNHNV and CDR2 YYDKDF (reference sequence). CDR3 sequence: CATSIDQSGELFF.

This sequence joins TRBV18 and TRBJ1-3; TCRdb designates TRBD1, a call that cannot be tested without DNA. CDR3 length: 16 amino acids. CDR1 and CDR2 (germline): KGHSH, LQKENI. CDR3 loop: CASSLSTGETGNTIYF.

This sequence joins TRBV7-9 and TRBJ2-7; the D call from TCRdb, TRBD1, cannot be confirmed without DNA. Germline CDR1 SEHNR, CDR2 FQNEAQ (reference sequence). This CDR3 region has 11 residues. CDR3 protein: CASSFQGEQYF.

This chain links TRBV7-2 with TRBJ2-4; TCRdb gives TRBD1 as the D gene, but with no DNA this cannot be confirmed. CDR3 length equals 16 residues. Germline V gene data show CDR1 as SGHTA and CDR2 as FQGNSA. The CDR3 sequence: CASSFSGVLAKNIQYF.

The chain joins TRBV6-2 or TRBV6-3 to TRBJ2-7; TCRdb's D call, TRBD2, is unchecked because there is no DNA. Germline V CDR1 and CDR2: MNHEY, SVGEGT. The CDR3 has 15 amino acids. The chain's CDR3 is CASVGISWGAYEQYF.

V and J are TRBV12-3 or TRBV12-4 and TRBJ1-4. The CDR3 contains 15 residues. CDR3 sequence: CASRLQLGTNEKLFF.

The CDR3 reads CATSGPDQPQHF. This rearrangement joins TRBV24-1 to TRBJ1-5. The CDR3 is made up of 12 amino acids. Germline V gene data show CDR1 as KGHDR and CDR2 as SFDVKD.

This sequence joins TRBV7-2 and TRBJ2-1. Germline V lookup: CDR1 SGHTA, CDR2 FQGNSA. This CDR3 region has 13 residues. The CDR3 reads CASSFRPVNEQFF.

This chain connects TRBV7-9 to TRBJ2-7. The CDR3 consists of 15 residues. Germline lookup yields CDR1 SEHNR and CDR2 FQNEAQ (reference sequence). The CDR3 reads CASSLASQTAYEQYF. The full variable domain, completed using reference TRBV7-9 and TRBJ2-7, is DTGVSQNPRHKITKRGQNVTFRCDPISEHNRLYWYRQTLGQGPEFLTYFQNEAQLEKSRLLSDRFSAERPKGSFSTLEIQRTEQGDSAMYLCASSLASQTAYEQYFGPGTRLTVT.

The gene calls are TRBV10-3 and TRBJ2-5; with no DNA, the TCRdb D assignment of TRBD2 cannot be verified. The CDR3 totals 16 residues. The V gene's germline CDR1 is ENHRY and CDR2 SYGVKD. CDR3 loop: CAISEFGGERVETQYF.

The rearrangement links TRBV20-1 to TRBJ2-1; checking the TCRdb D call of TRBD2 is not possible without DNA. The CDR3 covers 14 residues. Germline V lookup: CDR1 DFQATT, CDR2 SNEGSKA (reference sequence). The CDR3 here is CSATQGLRDLEQFF.

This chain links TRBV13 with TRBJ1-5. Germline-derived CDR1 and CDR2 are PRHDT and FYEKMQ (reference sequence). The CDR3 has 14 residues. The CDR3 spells CASSQGHINQPQHF.

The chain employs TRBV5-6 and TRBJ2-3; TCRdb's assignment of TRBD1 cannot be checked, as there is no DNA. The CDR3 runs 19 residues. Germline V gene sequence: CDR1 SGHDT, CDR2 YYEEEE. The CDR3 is CASSPQRGQTISSTDTQYF.

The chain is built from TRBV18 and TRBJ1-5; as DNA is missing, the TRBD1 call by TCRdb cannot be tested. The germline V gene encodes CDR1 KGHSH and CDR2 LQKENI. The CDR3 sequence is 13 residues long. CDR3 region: CASSPPGQAKQHF.

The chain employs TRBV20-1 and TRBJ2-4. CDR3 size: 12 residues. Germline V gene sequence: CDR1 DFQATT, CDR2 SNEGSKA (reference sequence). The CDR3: CSARGGLYIQYF.

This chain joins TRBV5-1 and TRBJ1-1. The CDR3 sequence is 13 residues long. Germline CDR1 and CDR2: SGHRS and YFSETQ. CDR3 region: CASSLDSSTEAFF.

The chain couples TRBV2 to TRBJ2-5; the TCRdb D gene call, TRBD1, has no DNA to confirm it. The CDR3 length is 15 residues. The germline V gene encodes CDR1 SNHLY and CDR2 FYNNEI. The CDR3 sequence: CASSYPGPVQETQYF.

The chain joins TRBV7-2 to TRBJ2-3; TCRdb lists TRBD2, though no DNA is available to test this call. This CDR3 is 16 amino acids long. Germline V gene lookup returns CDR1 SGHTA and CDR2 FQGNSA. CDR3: CASSGTSGRAADTQYF.

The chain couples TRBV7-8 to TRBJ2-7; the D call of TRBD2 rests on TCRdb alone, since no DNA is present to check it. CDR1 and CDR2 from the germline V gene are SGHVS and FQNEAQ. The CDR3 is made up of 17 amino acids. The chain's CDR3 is CASSLTPGTSGIYEQYF.

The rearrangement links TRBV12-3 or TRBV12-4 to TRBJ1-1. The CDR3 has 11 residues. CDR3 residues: CASSLGTWAFF.

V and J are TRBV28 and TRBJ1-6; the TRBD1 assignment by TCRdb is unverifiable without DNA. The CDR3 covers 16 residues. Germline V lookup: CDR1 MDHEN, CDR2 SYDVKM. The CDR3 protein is CAAEEGPSSYNSPLHF.

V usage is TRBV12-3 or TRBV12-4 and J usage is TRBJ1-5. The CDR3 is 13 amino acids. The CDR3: CASSFKGSQPQHF.

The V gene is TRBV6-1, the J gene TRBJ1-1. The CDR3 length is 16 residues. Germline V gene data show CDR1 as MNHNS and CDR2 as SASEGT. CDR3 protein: CASNPGWAQMNTEAFF.

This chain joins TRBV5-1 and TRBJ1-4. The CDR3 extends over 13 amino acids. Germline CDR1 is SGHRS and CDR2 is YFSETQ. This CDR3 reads CASSFSLNEKLFF.